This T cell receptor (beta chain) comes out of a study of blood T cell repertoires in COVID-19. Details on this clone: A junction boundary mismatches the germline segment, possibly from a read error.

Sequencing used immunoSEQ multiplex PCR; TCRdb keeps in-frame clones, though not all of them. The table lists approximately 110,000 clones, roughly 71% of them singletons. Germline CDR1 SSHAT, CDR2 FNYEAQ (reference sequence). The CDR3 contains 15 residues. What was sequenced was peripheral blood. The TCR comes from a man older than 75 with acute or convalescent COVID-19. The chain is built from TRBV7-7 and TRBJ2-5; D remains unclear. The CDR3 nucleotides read TGTGCTAGCAGCTTAGTTGGTGGGCAGCAAGAGACCCAGTACTTC. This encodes CASSLVGGQQETQYF.